The source of this TCR beta chain is a study of CD8+CD57+ T cells in acquired aplastic anemia. Researchers used genomic DNA as the template to profile TCR beta VDJ and CDR3. One entry per CDR3 protein, called by TCRdb with MiXCR from the reads. The sample has around 140,000 distinct CDR3 sequences; less than 45% are singletons. Whole-study findings and limits: Some 31 sequences, all CD8+ CDR3, were shared between patients and controls.

This clonotype came up a few times. Its antigen is as yet unknown. The TCR comes from a human donor in good health, serving as a control. Sequencing was performed on sorted CD4+, CD8+, or CD8+CD57+ T cells (not recorded which) from PBMCs.

Here the CDR3 reads CATSSVAAGANVLTF. The CDR3 DNA is TGTGCCACCAGCAGTGTGGCAGCCGGGGCCAACGTCCTGACTTTC. The chain couples TRBV15 to TRBJ2-6; D call uncertain. CDR3 length: 15 amino acids. V shed 3 bases and J shed 4 bases, with 10 bases lying between them. Germline V gene sequence: CDR1 LNHNV, CDR2 YYDKDF (reference sequence).